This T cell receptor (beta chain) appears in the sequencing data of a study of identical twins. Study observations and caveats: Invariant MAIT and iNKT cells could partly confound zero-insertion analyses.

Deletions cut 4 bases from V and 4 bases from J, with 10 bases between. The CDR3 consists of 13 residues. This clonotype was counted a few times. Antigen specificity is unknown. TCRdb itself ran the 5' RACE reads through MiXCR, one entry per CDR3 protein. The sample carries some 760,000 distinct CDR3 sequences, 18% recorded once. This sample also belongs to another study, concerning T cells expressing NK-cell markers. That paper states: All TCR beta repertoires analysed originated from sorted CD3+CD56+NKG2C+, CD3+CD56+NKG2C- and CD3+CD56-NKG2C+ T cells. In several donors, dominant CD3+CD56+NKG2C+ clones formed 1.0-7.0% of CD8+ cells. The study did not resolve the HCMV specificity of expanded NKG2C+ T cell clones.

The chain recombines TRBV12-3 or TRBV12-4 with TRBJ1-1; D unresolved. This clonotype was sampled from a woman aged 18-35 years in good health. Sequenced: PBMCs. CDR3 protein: CASSSHPPTEAFF. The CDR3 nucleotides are TGTGCCAGCAGTTCACACCCGCCCACTGAAGCTTTCTTT.